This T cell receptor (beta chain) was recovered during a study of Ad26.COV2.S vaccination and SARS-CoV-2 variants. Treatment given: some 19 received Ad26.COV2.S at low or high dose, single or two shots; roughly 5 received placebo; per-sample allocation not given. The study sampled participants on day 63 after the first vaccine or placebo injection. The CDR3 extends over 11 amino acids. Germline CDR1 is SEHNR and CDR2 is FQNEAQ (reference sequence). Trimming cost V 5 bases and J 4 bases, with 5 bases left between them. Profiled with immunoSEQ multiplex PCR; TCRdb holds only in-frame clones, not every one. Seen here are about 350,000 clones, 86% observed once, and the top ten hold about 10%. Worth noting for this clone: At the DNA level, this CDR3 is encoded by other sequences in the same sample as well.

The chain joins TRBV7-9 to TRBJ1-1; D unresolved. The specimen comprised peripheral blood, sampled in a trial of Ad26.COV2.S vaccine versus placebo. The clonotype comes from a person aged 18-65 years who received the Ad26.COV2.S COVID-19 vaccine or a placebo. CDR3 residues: CASSPGTEAFF. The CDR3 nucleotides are TGTGCCAGCAGCCCGGGCACTGAAGCTTTCTTT.